Following are 29 T cell receptor beta chains from one sample sequenced in a study of blood T cells in healthy people across ages. A second PCR of 7 to 11 cycles used a sample-barcoded 5' primer and a J-beta primer mix. In TCRdb, the 5' RACE reads were re-called with MiXCR into one record per CDR3 protein. The sample holds around 1,700,000 distinct CDR3 sequences, approximately 28% seen once. Sequenced: blood. These receptors were obtained from a woman aged 25 to 45 in good health.

The V and J genes are TRBV27 and TRBJ2-3; TRBD2 agrees at 11 bases. V lost 8 bases, J lost 9 bases, and 13 bases stayed unmatched. The CDR3 contains 15 residues. Looked up from germline, CDR1 is MNHEY and CDR2 is SMNVEV (reference sequence). The CDR3 bases are TGTGCCAGCGGTCTTCTAGCGGGAGGTTCATCAACGCAGTATTTT. This sequence encodes CASGLLAGGSSTQYF.

The chain combines TRBV18 with TRBJ2-7; maybe TRBD1 (5 bases). With 6 bases removed from V and 2 bases from J, the gap between germline ends came to 20 bases. This CDR3 is built from 16 residues. Germline assignment: CDR1 KGHSH and CDR2 LQKENI. This CDR3 reads CASSAAGQGATYEQYF. The DNA for the CDR3 is TGTGCCAGCTCGGCCGCCGGGCAGGGCGCTACCTACGAGCAGTACTTC.

This clonotype has a handful of counts. An end of the junction differs from the germline gene, which may be a read error. The chain has TRBV6-6 and TRBJ2-5; tentatively, D is TRBD1 or TRBD2 (5 bases each). The J call may be wrong; the DNA end is better matched by TRBJ2-7. This CDR3 is built from 12 residues. CDR1 and CDR2 from the germline V gene are MNHNY and SVGAGI (reference sequence). The CDR3 spells CVSRAAGYEQYF. In DNA, the CDR3 is TGTGTCAGCAGGGCGGCGGGCTACGAGCAGTACTTC.

This chain uses TRBV29-1 with TRBJ2-5; tentative D call: TRBD2 (6 bases). The V gene lost 6 bases and the J gene lost 4 bases, with 12 bases spanning the gap. The CDR3 runs 12 residues. Germline CDR1 is SQVTM and CDR2 is ANQGSEA. The CDR3 bases are TGCAGCGTGAGGGAGGCGGGAGAGACCCAGTACTTC. This gives the protein CSVREAGETQYF.

The V gene is TRBV7-2, the J gene TRBJ2-2; no clear D. CDR3 size: 14 residues. The V and J ends lost 6 bases and 3 bases respectively, with 11 bases between them. The germline gives CDR1 SGHTA, CDR2 FQGNSA. CDR3 in DNA: TGTGCCAGCAGGTCAGACTGGTACACCGGGGAGCTGTTTTTT. Its protein product is CASRSDWYTGELFF.

This clonotype showed up just a few times. A much bigger clone sits one base away, suggesting this may be a read error. The chain uses TRBV3-1 and TRBJ2-5; the D gene is possibly TRBD2 (6 bases). Germline CDR1 reads LGHDT; CDR2 reads YNNKEL (reference sequence). This CDR3 comprises 14 residues. The chain's CDR3 is CAGSRLGDQETQYF. CDR3 nucleotide sequence: TGTGCCGGCAGCCGACTAGGGGACCAAGAGACCCAGTACTTC.

A few counts support this clonotype. A read error may account for a junction end that differs from germline. The genes are TRBV4-1 and TRBJ2-1; 7 nucleotides agree with TRBD1. The CDR3 length is 17 residues. The V gene's germline CDR1 is MGHRA and CDR2 YSYEKL. CDR3 nucleotide sequence: TGCGCTAGCAGCTATCCCGGACAGGCGCTCGACTACAATGAGCAGTTCTTC. It is translated as CASSYPGQALDYNEQFF.

The chain has TRBV9 and TRBJ1-4; D might be TRBD1 (5 bases). The germline V gene has CDR1 SGDLS and CDR2 YYNGEE. The CDR3 is 15 amino acids. The germline V and J ends were trimmed by 4 bases and 7 bases, with 17 bases remaining between them. CDR3 region: CASSSSGTAGEKLFF. The DNA of the CDR3 is TGTGCCAGCAGCTCATCCGGGACCGCCGGTGAAAAACTGTTTTTT.

This clonotype was seen repeatedly, ten times or more. The chain couples TRBV28 to TRBJ1-6, with 7 bases identical to TRBD1. Looked up from germline, CDR1 is MDHEN and CDR2 is SYDVKM. The CDR3 length is 16 residues. V lost 10 bases to trimming and J lost 4 bases; unmatched junction nucleotides: 13. DNA for the CDR3: TGTGCCACCAAACAGGGGATGGGGATTTATAATTCACCCCTCCACTTT. It yields the protein CATKQGMGIYNSPLHF.

This chain connects TRBV7-2 to TRBJ2-2; 8 nucleotides line up with TRBD2. This CDR3 has 18 amino acids. From germline, CDR1 is SGHTA and CDR2 FQGNSA. V shed 2 bases and J 10 bases; nucleotides not matched to a gene: 18. The CDR3 DNA sequence: TGTGCCAGCAGCTTAAGGGCGGTAGGAGCGGGGGCCTCAGCGGAGCTGTTTTTT. Amino acids: CASSLRAVGAGASAELFF.

The rearrangement links TRBV12-3 or TRBV12-4 to TRBJ1-5, with 8 nucleotides matching TRBD1. The CDR3 is 15 amino acids. Losses at the gene ends were 5 bases for V and 7 bases for J; bases not matched to a gene: 10. The CDR3 nucleotides read TGTGCCAGCAGTCCCACGGGACAGGCCGGACAGCCCCAGCATTTT. Its protein is CASSPTGQAGQPQHF.

The chain couples TRBV2 to TRBJ1-4; no firm D call. V was pared by 8 bases and J by 7 bases, with 17 bases between. Germline V gives CDR1 SNHLY, CDR2 FYNNEI. This CDR3 spans 14 amino acids. The chain's CDR3 is CASFGTKGREKLFF. The DNA of the CDR3 is TGTGCCAGCTTCGGAACCAAAGGTCGTGAAAAACTGTTTTTT.

J is TRBJ2-5 and V is TRBV9, with 10 bases lining up with TRBD2. The CDR3 consists of 16 residues. The V and J ends lost 4 bases and 4 bases, in that order; junction bases with no gene match: 10. Germline loops: CDR1 SGDLS, CDR2 YYNGEE. In DNA, the CDR3 is TGTGCCAGCAGCCCCCGACGAGCGGGAGGGGTAGAGACCCAGTACTTC. Residues: CASSPRRAGGVETQYF.

This clonotype was counted ten times or more. The V gene is TRBV10-3, the J gene TRBJ2-5; 7 nucleotides line up with TRBD1. From germline, CDR1 is ENHRY and CDR2 SYGVKD. V was pared by 5 bases and J by 5 bases, with 8 bases of the junction left unmatched. The CDR3 runs to 14 residues. The CDR3 DNA reads as TGTGCCATCAGTCTCGACAGGGATGGGGAGACCCAGTACTTC. Amino acid sequence: CAISLDRDGETQYF.

This clonotype was counted once. Relative to the germline gene, one junction end is altered; a read error may explain this. The chain links TRBV5-6 to TRBJ2-5; TRBD2 matches at 13 bases. The CDR3 covers 16 residues. From germline, CDR1 is SGHDT and CDR2 YYEEEE. This CDR3 is CASSLLGLAGVYEQNF. CDR3 coding DNA: TGTGCCAGCAGCTTACTCGGACTAGCGGGAGTGTACGAGCAGAACTTC.

This clonotype occurred a few times. Written as DNA, the CDR3 is TGTGCCATCAAGGGGACCTCGACAGTCCGGGAGGGCACTGAAGCTTTCTTT. This sequence encodes CAIKGTSTVREGTEAFF. This chain links TRBV10-3 with TRBJ1-1; possible D gene TRBD1, 5 bases. This CDR3 contains 17 residues. The germline V gene encodes CDR1 ENHRY and CDR2 SYGVKD. The V end was cut by 7 bases, the J end by 4 bases, with 25 bases between.

This clonotype was counted between two and nine times. CDR3 amino acids: CASTIDTEAFF. The DNA for the CDR3 is TGTGCCAGCACCATAGACACTGAAGCTTTCTTT. The J gene is TRBJ1-1, the V gene TRBV25-1, with D hard to call. Germline loops: CDR1 MGHDK, CDR2 SYGVNS. The V and J ends lost 7 bases and 3 bases respectively, with 6 bases between them. The CDR3 totals 11 residues. Complete variable domain (other parts from reference TRBV25-1 and TRBJ1-1): EADIYQTPRYLVIGTGKKITLECSQTMGHDKMYWYQQDPGMELHLIHYSYGVNSTEKGDLSSESTVSRIRTEHFPLTLESARPSHTSQYLCASTIDTEAFFGQGTRLTVV.

A remark on this clonotype: Its ends do not fully match the called genes, so a read error is possible. V usage is TRBV29-1 and J usage is TRBJ1-2; the D gene is possibly TRBD1 (6 bases). This CDR3 is built from 15 residues. Germline V gene lookup returns CDR1 SQVTM and CDR2 ANQGSEA. In DNA, the CDR3 is TGCAGCGTTGAAGAGGGGGCTGAGGCGTTCGGTGGCTACATCTTC. It yields the protein CSVEEGAEAFGGYIF.

The chain employs TRBV27 and TRBJ2-2; 7 bases agree with TRBD2. The V gene's germline CDR1 is MNHEY and CDR2 SMNVEV (reference sequence). This CDR3 has 15 residues. V shed 6 bases, J shed 1 base, and the junction held 5 bases outside the gene matches. DNA of the CDR3: TGTGCCAGCAGCCCACTAGCGTTGAACACCGGGGAGCTGTTTTTT. It translates to CASSPLALNTGELFF.

This clonotype was observed a handful of times. V and J are TRBV7-2 and TRBJ2-1, with TRBD2 matching over 11 bases. This CDR3 is 16 amino acids long. Germline loops: CDR1 SGHTA, CDR2 FQGNSA. V was clipped by 3 bases and J by 10 bases; unmatched bases: 11. The CDR3 region is CASSFRLAGFRTEQFF. CDR3 DNA: TGTGCCAGCAGCTTCAGACTAGCGGGGTTCCGTACGGAGCAGTTCTTC.

The J gene is TRBJ1-1, the V gene TRBV10-2; 8 bases fit TRBD1. Germline V CDR1 and CDR2: WSHSY, SAAADI. The CDR3 loop spans 15 amino acids. With V trimmed by 10 bases and J by 6 bases, 16 bases remained unmatched. The CDR3 spells CATKGAGQAAAEAFF. DNA for the CDR3: TGCGCCACTAAGGGCGCGGGACAGGCGGCGGCTGAAGCTTTCTTT.

This clonotype showed up just once. The gene calls are TRBV5-1 and TRBJ2-5, with 10 bases fitting TRBD1. The end of the DNA is better explained by TRBJ2-7, so the J call may be wrong. This CDR3 contains 17 residues. The germline gives CDR1 SGHRS, CDR2 YFSETQ. The CDR3 nucleotides are TGCGCCAGCAGCATAGCGGGGACAGGGGCTAACGTCTACGAGCAGTACTTC. Its protein product is CASSIAGTGANVYEQYF.

This clonotype was recorded at least ten times. The chain couples TRBV29-1 to TRBJ2-5, with 11 bases fitting TRBD2. There are 14 residues in the CDR3. V lost 3 bases, J lost 4 bases, and 4 bases stayed unmatched. CDR1 and CDR2 from the germline V gene are SQVTM and ANQGSEA. The CDR3 is CSVEIAGGPETQYF. For the CDR3, the DNA is TGCAGCGTTGAGATAGCGGGAGGGCCAGAGACCCAGTACTTC.

Only a few counts were recorded for this clonotype. This chain uses TRBV5-1 with TRBJ1-2; no clear D gene. The germline CDR1 and CDR2 sequences are SGHRS and YFSETQ. The V end lost 4 bases, the J end lost 4 bases, and 8 bases lay between the germline ends. CDR3 length equals 12 residues. CDR3 sequence: CASSILGYGYTF. In nucleotides, the CDR3 is TGCGCCAGCAGCATTTTAGGCTATGGCTACACCTTC.

In this sample, this clonotype turned up a few times. A read error may account for a junction end that differs from germline. The chain has TRBV20-1 and TRBJ2-7; D tentatively reads TRBD1 or TRBD2 (5 bases each). The germline V gene has CDR1 DFQATT and CDR2 SNEGSKA (reference sequence). CDR3 size: 11 residues. The CDR3 spells CGAREGYEQYF. CDR3 bases: TGCGGTGCTAGAGAGGGGTACGAGCAGTACTTC.

The J gene is TRBJ2-7, the V gene TRBV2; 10 nucleotides align to TRBD1. The germline CDR1 and CDR2 sequences are SNHLY and FYNNEI. The V segment lost 2 bases and the J segment 7 bases; nucleotides outside the gene matches: 11. The CDR3 loop spans 16 amino acids. CDR3 residues: CASSEPDRGRGREQYF. CDR3 DNA sequence: TGTGCCAGCAGTGAACCCGACAGGGGGCGAGGTAGGGAGCAGTACTTC.

V gene TRBV20-1 combines with J gene TRBJ1-2; no definite D call. CDR3 size: 13 residues. V lost 6 bases, J lost 6 bases, and 17 bases lay in between. Germline-derived CDR1 and CDR2 are DFQATT and SNEGSKA (reference sequence). The CDR3 nucleotides read TGCAGTGCCCACAACGGACCCATCCATGGCTACACCTTC. Translated: CSAHNGPIHGYTF.

This clonotype was detected only a few times. This rearrangement joins TRBV9 to TRBJ2-7, with 8 bases matching TRBD1. Germline CDR1 and CDR2: SGDLS and YYNGEE. CDR3 size: 14 residues. V shed 4 bases, J shed 8 bases, and the junction held 11 bases outside the gene matches. The CDR3 DNA reads as TGTGCCAGCAGCCCCACAGGGGGATCTTACAAGCAGTACTTC. Protein sequence: CASSPTGGSYKQYF.

V is TRBV27 and J is TRBJ2-1; 8 nucleotides agree with TRBD1. The CDR3 extends over 14 amino acids. The V gene's germline CDR1 is MNHEY and CDR2 SMNVEV (reference sequence). V gave up 5 bases and J gave up 7 bases; unmatched junction bases: 7. For the CDR3, the DNA is TGTGCCAGCAGTCCCCGGACAGGGATGAATGAGCAGTTCTTC. Its protein product is CASSPRTGMNEQFF.